The entry below describes one TCR beta chain. This clonotype has a count of ten or more. Its antigen target is currently unknown. Base qualities are not recorded, but no much larger clone differs from it by a single base. The treatment or condition label here, explained by the study, means: allogeneic hematopoietic cell transplantation with graft depleted of TCRalphabeta T cells and CD19 B cells. Transplant recipients were children who received TCRalphabeta/CD19-depleted allogeneic hematopoietic cell grafts. This record comes from a study of T-cell reconstitution after alpha-beta-depleted transplantation in children (dated by TCRdb to the mid-2010s). At the level of the whole study: Using TCR repertoire profiling, the study quantitatively followed how T-cell immune reconstitution unfolded in children after TCRalphabeta/CD19-depleted allogeneic hematopoietic cell transplantation.

Receptors were amplified or captured by PCR. TCRdb records Illumina HiSeq 2500 as the sequencer. TCR libraries were prepared with molecular barcoding, using unique molecular identifiers to normalize TCRbeta repertoire quantification. Using fastp at Q25 and MiXCR, TCRdb reprocessed the public reads and kept productive beta chains. Every entry covers one CDR3 protein and lists the most common genes and DNA from its rows. This sample gives about 460,000 distinct CDR3 sequences in total; over 10% of them show up just once. The ten largest clones capture approximately 15% of the sample. CDR1 SQVTM and CDR2 ANQGSEA are derived from the germline V gene. V lost 1 base and J lost 1 base; the stretch between them is 11 bases long. The CDR3 sequence holds 14 residues, the cysteine and phenylalanine included. The CDR3 DNA has 42 bases and is translated from base 1. Overall results and qualifications from the work: In some patients, the high TCRbeta diversity seen at day 60 was put down to recipient T cells and intrathymic progenitors that had survived conditioning. The frequencies of hyperexpanded clones fell over the following months, and after one year, T-cell counts and TCRbeta diversity were mostly attributed to newly produced T cells. The apparently early recovery of alphabetaT-cell counts about two months after transplant reportedly depended on only several hundred rapidly expanded clones that came from non-depleted graft cells.

The sequence was obtained from a female patient aged 2-10 years who had a stem cell transplant for aplastic anemia, so the T cells may come from the graft donor. The sequence links TRBV29-1 to TRBJ2-7; the D call is tentative, TRBD1 or TRBD2, as each matches 5 bases. This sample comprised PBMCs, mostly from graft donor cells, obtained 180 days after TCRalphabeta/CD19-depleted stem cell transplant. The nucleotide sequence is given as TGCAGCGTTGAAGGGGACGGACGGTCCTACGAGCAGTACTTC. It specifies CSVEGDGRSYEQYF.